What follows is one T cell receptor beta chain and its context. The antigen is not known. Stated time point: week 47, end of study. In every dose of vaccine, 300 ug of mutant IDH1 20-mer peptide was given alongside topical imiquimod. These data originate in a study of a mutant IDH1 vaccine in newly diagnosed glioma. TCRdb's table, derived via immunoSEQ multiplex PCR, lists solely in-frame clones and lacks some. The sample carries about 56,000 clones, 60% to 80% recorded once. V lost 8 bases and J lost 1, with 20 bases in between. The germline gives CDR1 MNHEY, CDR2 SMNVEV (reference sequence). The CDR3 spans 16 residues.

The TCR originated in a man aged 45 to 65 with glioma. The chain is built from TRBV27 and TRBJ1-2; the D gene is possibly TRBD1 (6 bases). This specimen consisted of PBMCs, obtained from a glioma patient whose treatment included an IDH1 peptide vaccine. The CDR3 nucleotides read TGTGCCAGCGGTCATGGACAGAAAAACTTTAACTATGGCTACACCTTC. Its translation: CASGHGQKNFNYGYTF.